What follows are 11 T cell receptor beta chains derived from one specimen sequenced in a study of blood T cell repertoires in COVID-19. Profiling relied on immunoSEQ multiplex PCR, and the TCRdb table lists in-frame clones only, not all of them. The table includes under 200,000 clones, around nine tenths detected once. Sequencing was carried out using peripheral blood. These receptors all stem from a woman in her 70s with COVID-19, enrolled during active disease.

V usage is TRBV5-1 and J usage is TRBJ1-5, with D possibly matching TRBD1 (5 bases). Germline V gene lookup returns CDR1 SGHRS and CDR2 YFSETQ. V gave up 4 bases and J gave up 1 base, with 12 bases separating them. This CDR3 has 15 residues. CDR3 amino acids: CASSPGGVSNQPQHF. The CDR3 DNA sequence: TGCGCCAGCAGCCCAGGAGGGGTCAGCAATCAGCCCCAGCATTTT.

In its sample, this clone was seen a few times. The chain links TRBV28 to TRBJ1-6; the D gene is possibly TRBD1 (5 bases). Trimming removed 5 bases at V and 7 bases at J, with 12 bases between. Germline V gene data show CDR1 as MDHEN and CDR2 as SYDVKM. The CDR3 has 14 residues. The CDR3 coding sequence is TGTGCCAGCAGTGATAACAGGATAAATTCACCCCTCCACTTT. It codes for CASSDNRINSPLHF.

The CDR3 DNA is TGCGCCAGCAGTCAATCATTGGGGCCTGGAAACACCATATATTTT. This codes for CASSQSLGPGNTIYF. The V and J genes are TRBV23-1 and TRBJ1-3, with TRBD1 as a possible D gene (5 bases). TRBV23-1 falls under the ORF class, with uncertain function. There are 15 residues in the CDR3. V lost 0 bases and J lost 2, with 8 bases in between.

The chain couples TRBV6-6 to TRBJ1-1; D may be TRBD1 (6 bases). CDR1 and CDR2 (germline): MNHNY, SVGAGI (reference sequence). Trimming removed 7 bases at V and 3 bases at J, with 18 bases between. The CDR3 totals 15 residues. This CDR3 reads CASNQPPGQDTEAFF. The CDR3 bases are TGTGCCAGCAATCAGCCCCCGGGACAAGACACTGAAGCTTTCTTT.

This clone showed up just a few times. The chain recombines TRBV24-1 with TRBJ1-2, with 7 bases aligning to TRBD1. V trimming: 2 bases; J trimming: 8 bases; junction bases outside the gene matches: 7. Per the germline V gene, CDR1 is KGHDR and CDR2 is SFDVKD. CDR3 length: 14 residues. The CDR3 loop reads CATSDSPGQNGYTF. In DNA form, the CDR3 reads TGTGCCACCAGTGATTCTCCGGGACAGAACGGCTACACCTTC.

This clone was seen a single time. V and J are TRBV2 and TRBJ2-2; 12 nucleotides agree with TRBD1. There are 17 residues in the CDR3. V gave up 4 bases and J gave up 5 bases; unmatched junction bases: 8. Germline assignment: CDR1 SNHLY and CDR2 FYNNEI. The CDR3 sequence is CASSAPKGQGATGELFF. For the CDR3, the DNA is TGTGCCAGCAGTGCCCCTAAGGGACAGGGGGCGACCGGGGAGCTGTTTTTT.

This chain connects TRBV10-3 to TRBJ2-7, with 10 nucleotides matching TRBD1. Germline CDR1 and CDR2: ENHRY and SYGVKD. With 11 bases clipped from V and 0 bases from J, the junction kept 7 bases outside the gene matches. CDR3 length equals 14 residues. CDR3 bases: TGTGCCTCCCACCGGGACAGGGGCTCCTACGAGCAGTACTTC. This codes for CASHRDRGSYEQYF.

J is TRBJ1-2 and V is TRBV20-1; D is possibly TRBD1 (5 bases). Trimming stripped 4 bases from V and 7 bases from J, with 10 bases between. Per germline, CDR1 DFQATT and CDR2 SNEGSKA (reference sequence). This CDR3 comprises 11 residues. The CDR3 nucleotides read TGCAGTGCTATAAAAGGGGTTGGCTACACCTTC. Residues: CSAIKGVGYTF.

This chain connects TRBV6-5 to TRBJ1-2, with D tentatively TRBD1 (5 bases). This CDR3 has 14 residues. Germline values: CDR1 MNHEY, CDR2 SVGAGI. V was cut by 4 bases and J by 6 bases, with 15 bases left in between. CDR3 nucleotide sequence: TGTGCCAGCAGTTCGCGCAGGGATTTCAATGGCTACACCTTC. Amino acids: CASSSRRDFNGYTF.

V usage is TRBV3-1 (or the pseudogene TRBV3-2) and J usage is TRBJ1-1; the D is unclear. Germline V lookup: CDR1 LGHDT, CDR2 YNNKEL (reference sequence). The CDR3 sequence is 14 residues long. The V end lost 2 bases, the J end lost 11 bases, and 18 bases lay between the germline ends. The CDR3 nucleotides read TGTGCCAGCAGCCAAAGTCCCGGTCCGACGGGTGCTTTCTTT. This encodes CASSQSPGPTGAFF.

V gene TRBV21-1 combines with J gene TRBJ1-1; the D call in the table, TRBD1, was not verified against the DNA. TRBV21-1 is given as a pseudogene. This CDR3 is built from 17 residues. CDR3 in DNA: TGTGCCGGAAAATCAGGGATAGCAGGGTCCATGAACACTGAAGCTTTCTTT. It encodes CAGKSGIAGSMNTEAFF.